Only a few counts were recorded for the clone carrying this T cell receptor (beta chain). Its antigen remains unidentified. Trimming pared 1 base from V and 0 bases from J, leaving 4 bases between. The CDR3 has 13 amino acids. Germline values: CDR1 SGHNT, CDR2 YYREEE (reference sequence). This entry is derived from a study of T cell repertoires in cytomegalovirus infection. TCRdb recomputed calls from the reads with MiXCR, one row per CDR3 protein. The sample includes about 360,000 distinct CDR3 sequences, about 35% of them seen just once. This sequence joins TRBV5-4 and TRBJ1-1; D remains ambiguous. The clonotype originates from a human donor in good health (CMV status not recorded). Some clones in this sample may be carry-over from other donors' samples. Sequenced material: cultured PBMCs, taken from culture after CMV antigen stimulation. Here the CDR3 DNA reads TGTGCCAGCAGCTTGTTCATGAACACTGAAGCTTTCTTT. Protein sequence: CASSLFMNTEAFF.